What follows are 9 T cell receptor beta chains derived from one specimen sequenced in a study of blood T cells in healthy people across ages (dated by TCRdb to between 2014 and 2017). Library preparation used 5' RACE. The instrument was an Illumina HiSeq 2500. A second roughly 6 to 11 cycle PCR used a sample-barcoded 5' primer and a J-beta primer mix. TCRdb reprocessed the public reads (quality trimming at Q25 with fastp, clone calling with MiXCR) and kept in-frame beta chains. One record per CDR3 amino acid sequence lists the most common genes and DNA. The sample table records approximately 490,000 distinct CDR3 sequences; 24% of these occur just once. The ten largest clones represent 8.7% of the sample. These sequences were also reported in another study, on T cells of mothers and their children.

The specimen sequenced was blood. Source of these receptors: a boy aged 5-17 years in good health.

Comment on this clonotype: Sequence at one end of the junction differs from germline and may be a read error. The DNA for the CDR3 is TGTGCCAGCAGCCGGTGGAGGGGCACAGATACGCAGTACTTT. Residues: CASSRWRGTDTQYF. J is TRBJ2-3 and V is TRBV7-2; tentative D call: TRBD2 (6 bases). The CDR3 sequence is 14 residues long. CDR1 SGHTA and CDR2 FQGNSA come from the germline V gene.

The CDR3 loop reads CASRQNRVGQFF. CDR3 nucleotide sequence: TGTGCCAGCAGACAAAACAGGGTAGGGCAGTTCTTC. V is TRBV28 and J is TRBJ2-1, with D possibly being TRBD1 (6 bases). The V gene lost 6 bases and the J gene lost 12 bases, with 15 bases spanning the gap. This CDR3 is built from 12 residues. Germline CDR1 reads MDHEN; CDR2 reads SYDVKM.

The V gene is TRBV30, the J gene TRBJ2-5; D remains ambiguous. The CDR3 covers 15 residues. Trimming removed 0 bases from V and 2 bases from J, with 13 bases in between. Germline CDR1 reads GTSNPN; CDR2 reads SVGIG (reference sequence). The CDR3 sequence: CAWSVPSGLQETQYF. For the CDR3, the DNA is TGTGCCTGGAGTGTACCCTCGGGCCTGCAAGAGACCCAGTACTTC.

This clonotype was picked up a small number of times. Here the CDR3 reads CASSDVLAGIVNEQFF. DNA for the CDR3: TGTGCCAGCAGCGACGTACTAGCGGGAATTGTCAATGAGCAGTTCTTC. The chain couples TRBV7-9 to TRBJ2-1; 10 bases fit TRBD2. The CDR3 consists of 16 residues. V lost 5 bases, J lost 6 bases, and 10 bases stayed unmatched. CDR1 SEHNR and CDR2 FQNEAQ come from the germline V gene (reference sequence).

This clonotype was detected only a few times. The J gene is TRBJ2-1, the V gene TRBV12-3 or TRBV12-4; D not resolved. The CDR3 sequence is 16 residues long. Trimming shortened V by 1 base and J by 5 bases, and 15 bases separated the two germline ends. CDR3 bases: TGTGCCAGCAGTTTAGTCGTGGCGGCCCTTCACAATGAGCAGTTCTTC. Residues: CASSLVVAALHNEQFF.

V and J are TRBV20-1 and TRBJ1-4; 9 nucleotides agree with TRBD1. This CDR3 spans 14 amino acids. Losses at the gene ends were 3 bases for V and 8 bases for J; bases not matched to a gene: 7. The germline V gene has CDR1 DFQATT and CDR2 SNEGSKA (reference sequence). This CDR3 is CSARLGTGNEKLFF. CDR3 coding DNA: TGCAGTGCTAGGTTAGGGACAGGGAACGAAAAACTGTTTTTT.

This clonotype was detected a few times. This rearrangement joins TRBV29-1 to TRBJ1-1; TRBD1 matches at 9 bases. Germline V lookup: CDR1 SQVTM, CDR2 ANQGSEA. This CDR3 has 17 amino acids. The V and J ends lost 2 bases and 1 base, in that order; junction bases with no gene match: 11. This CDR3 reads CSVEWLRDRAGNTEAFF. Here the CDR3 DNA reads TGCAGCGTTGAATGGTTACGGGACAGGGCGGGGAACACTGAAGCTTTCTTT.

The chain employs TRBV24-1 and TRBJ1-1, with D unclear. CDR3 length: 13 residues. Trimming removed 5 bases from V and 8 bases from J, with 14 bases in between. Germline CDR1 and CDR2: KGHDR and SFDVKD. The CDR3 region has the DNA TGTGCCACCAGTGTTGGACGGAATGAAGAAGCTTTCTTT. Encoded protein: CATSVGRNEEAFF.

The J gene is TRBJ2-5, the V gene TRBV5-5, with a weak D call TRBD2 (7 bases). CDR3 length: 17 residues. Germline-derived CDR1 and CDR2 are SGHKS and YYEKEE (reference sequence). The V and J ends lost 3 bases and 5 bases respectively, with 23 bases between them. The CDR3 nucleotides are TGTGCCAGCAGCTCCCAAAGGGGGGGGACCCCGCGGGAGACCCAGTACTTC. It yields the protein CASSSQRGGTPRETQYF. The full variable domain, its missing parts supplied by reference TRBV5-5 and TRBJ2-5, is DAGVTQSPTHLIKTRGQQVTLRCSPISGHKSVSWYQQVLGQGPQFIFQYYEKEERGRGNFPDRFSARQFPNYSSELNVNALLLGDSALYLCASSSQRGGTPRETQYFGPGTRLLVL.